The rows below give T cell receptor beta chains drawn from one sample of a study of cytomegalovirus exposure and HLA in healthy donors. Using immunoSEQ multiplex PCR, the repertoire was profiled, and TCRdb retains in-frame clones only, with some absent. The sample includes about 140,000 clones, more than 65% seen only once; the top ten take approximately 1.6%. The specimen was PBMCs. The receptors originated from a woman aged 25 to 39 in good health and CMV-seronegative. Both conserved end residues are part of each CDR3. A D gene is named only where the DNA matches it firmly. A clone size is listed for some rows: how often the clone was seen (once, few, many), or a class if it is expanded.

>-|-|TRBV9|TRBJ1-6
CASSVGQINSPLHF
TGTGCCAGCAGCGTAGGCCAGATTAATTCACCCCTCCACTTT
>TRBD2|-|TRBV10-2|TRBJ2-1
CASSESPSKRGGINEQFF
TGCGCCAGCAGTGAAAGCCCCTCAAAGCGGGGAGGAATCAATGAGCAGTTCTTC
>-|few|TRBV6-4|TRBJ2-1
CASSDNGENNEQFF
TGTGCCAGCAGTGACAACGGGGAAAACAATGAGCAGTTCTTC
>TRBD1|-|TRBV5-8|TRBJ2-3
CASSFSTGGITDTQYF
TGTGCCAGCAGCTTTTCGACAGGGGGTATCACAGATACGCAGTATTTT
>-|-|TRBV4-1|TRBJ1-4
CASSPGTATNEKLFF
TGCGCCAGCAGCCCCGGGACTGCAACTAATGAAAAACTGTTTTTT
>TRBD2|-|TRBV28|TRBJ2-1
CASSFRHLAGVNYNEQFF
TGTGCCAGCAGTTTCCGACATTTAGCGGGGGTCAACTACAATGAGCAGTTCTTC
>TRBD2|-|TRBV6-5|TRBJ2-5
CASRTSKETQYF
TGTGCCAGCAGGACTAGCAAAGAGACCCAGTACTTC
>TRBD2|-|TRBV30|TRBJ2-3
CAWSGTSVTDTQYF
TGTGCCTGGTCCGGGACTAGCGTGACAGATACGCAGTATTTT
>-|-|TRBV5-4|TRBJ1-1
CASSFQGRYTEAFF
TGTGCCAGCAGCTTCCAGGGTCGGTACACTGAAGCTTTCTTT
>TRBD1|-|TRBV7-8|TRBJ1-2
CASSLVGQGTGYTF
TGTGCCAGCAGCTTAGTGGGACAGGGGACCGGCTACACCTTC
>-|-|TRBV7-9|TRBJ1-5
CASSLDGGGSNQPQHF
TGTGCCAGCAGCTTGGACGGCGGAGGTAGCAATCAGCCCCAGCATTTT
>-|-|TRBV18|TRBJ2-3
CASSLLGGQQDTQYF
TGTGCCAGCTCCCTGCTGGGGGGGCAACAAGATACGCAGTATTTT
>-|-|TRBV28|TRBJ1-5
CASSFIGTIERDQPQHF
TGTGCCAGCAGTTTTATCGGGACTATTGAGAGGGATCAGCCCCAGCATTTT
>TRBD1|-|TRBV28|TRBJ2-7
CASSLPGTVRF
TGTGCCAGCAGTTTACCCGGGACAGTGAGATTC
>TRBD2|-|TRBV7-2|TRBJ2-3
CASSPIAGGPPDTQYF
TGTGCCAGCAGCCCTATAGCGGGGGGGCCGCCAGATACGCAGTATTTT
>TRBD1|few|TRBV29-1|TRBJ1-1
CSVAGTGEGGTEAFF
TGCAGCGTCGCAGGGACAGGGGAAGGAGGCACTGAAGCTTTCTTT
>-|-|TRBV28|TRBJ2-4
CASSVGNFNIQYF
TGTGCCAGCAGTGTCGGGAATTTCAACATTCAGTACTTC
>-|once|TRBV6-5|TRBJ1-5
CASRRQVYSNQPQHF
TGTGCCAGCAGGAGACAGGTTTATAGCAATCAGCCCCAGCATTTT
>TRBD2|few|TRBV2|TRBJ2-7
CASKRAGDSYEQYF
TGTGCCAGCAAAAGGGCGGGAGACTCCTACGAGCAGTACTTC
>-|-|TRBV5-5|TRBJ2-5
CASSSMGKQEETQYF
TGTGCCAGCAGCTCCATGGGCAAACAGGAGGAGACCCAGTACTTC
>-|few|TRBV6-5|TRBJ1-3
CASSVRQYSGNTIYF
TGTGCCAGCAGTGTGAGGCAGTACTCTGGAAACACCATATATTTT
>-|few|TRBV7-9|TRBJ1-4
CASSSRGGTEKLFF
TGTGCCAGCAGCTCACGCGGGGGGACTGAAAAACTGTTTTTT
>-|-|TRBV27|TRBJ1-2
CASSTDPTGRANYGYTF
TGTGCCAGCAGTACTGATCCCACAGGGAGGGCAAACTATGGCTACACCTTC
>-|-|TRBV5-1|TRBJ1-4
CASSRFGGPAEKLFF
TGCGCCAGCAGCCGATTCGGGGGGCCGGCTGAAAAACTGTTTTTT
>TRBD1|-|TRBV28|TRBJ2-3
CASSPGTGEYDTQYF
TGTGCCAGCAGTCCCGGGACAGGGGAGTATGATACGCAGTATTTT
>TRBD1|once|TRBV9|TRBJ2-7
CASSVDTGGRQEQYF
TGTGCCAGCAGCGTAGACACAGGGGGTCGGCAAGAGCAGTACTTC
>-|-|TRBV29-1|TRBJ1-1
CSVGGQNTEAFF
TGCAGCGTGGGAGGACAGAACACTGAAGCTTTCTTT
>-|-|TRBV18|TRBJ2-5
CASSPLRVLETQYF
TGTGCCAGCTCACCACTACGAGTTTTGGAGACCCAGTACTTC
>TRBD2|-|TRBV30|TRBJ2-5
CAWDLGGRETQYF
TGTGCCTGGGATCTCGGGGGGAGGGAGACCCAGTACTTC
>TRBD1|-|TRBV5-1|TRBJ2-5
CASSLGDRGETETQYF
TGCGCCAGCAGCTTGGGAGACAGGGGGGAGACGGAGACCCAGTACTTC
>-|-|TRBV4-2|TRBJ1-1
CASSQGTFNTEAFF
TGTGCCAGCAGCCAAGGGACATTTAACACTGAAGCTTTCTTT
>-|-|TRBV6-5|TRBJ1-4
CASSYVYSTNEKLFF
TGTGCCAGCAGTTACGTCTACTCAACTAATGAAAAACTGTTTTTT
>TRBD1|-|TRBV4-2|TRBJ2-1
CASSQRTGEGYEQFF
TGTGCCAGCAGCCAAAGGACAGGGGAAGGCTATGAGCAGTTCTTC
>TRBD1|-|TRBV19|TRBJ2-1
CASSRSGTGGFYNEQFF
TGTGCCAGTAGTAGAAGCGGGACAGGGGGTTTTTACAATGAGCAGTTCTTC
>-|-|TRBV7-2|TRBJ1-1
CASSLEQGDTEAFF
TGTGCCAGCAGCTTAGAACAGGGTGACACTGAAGCTTTCTTT
>-|-|TRBV6-6|TRBJ2-7
CASSYSGSSYEQYF
TGTGCCAGCAGTTACTCGGGCAGTTCCTACGAGCAGTACTTC
>TRBD1|-|TRBV14|TRBJ2-7
CASSQFRQGREQYF
TGTGCCAGCAGCCAGTTTCGACAGGGGCGCGAGCAGTACTTC
>-|-|TRBV11-3|TRBJ2-2
CASSSTSGELFF
TGTGCCAGCAGCTCAACTTCCGGGGAGCTGTTTTTT
>-|-|TRBV2|TRBJ2-3
CASSPNSGRGDTQYF
TGTGCCAGCAGTCCCAATAGCGGTCGTGGCGATACGCAGTATTTT
>TRBD1|once|TRBV30|TRBJ2-2
CAWSQGDHTGELFF
TGTGCCTGGAGTCAGGGGGATCACACCGGGGAGCTGTTTTTT
>TRBD1|-|TRBV27|TRBJ1-1
CASSLYQGANTEAFF
TGTGCCAGCAGTTTATATCAGGGGGCGAACACTGAAGCTTTCTTT